This TCR beta chain came from a study of shared clonotypes between healthy human individuals. V was pared by 0 bases and J by 3 bases, with 16 bases between. The CDR3 length is 17 residues. Per the germline V gene, CDR1 is SGHKS and CDR2 is YYEKEE (reference sequence). Sequencing used immunoSEQ multiplex PCR; TCRdb keeps in-frame clones, though not all of them. In the table there are about half a million clones, roughly 80% of which are singletons. J is TRBJ2-4 and V is TRBV5-5; D is possibly TRBD1 or TRBD2 (6 bases each). Material for sequencing was PBMCs. This receptor was taken from a woman aged 40-49 years in good health. Some clones in this sample may be carry-over from other donors' samples. CDR3 bases: TGTGCCAGCAGCTTGGCCGGCGGAGGGGGAGGCAAAAACATTCAGTACTTC. It codes for CASSLAGGGGGKNIQYF.